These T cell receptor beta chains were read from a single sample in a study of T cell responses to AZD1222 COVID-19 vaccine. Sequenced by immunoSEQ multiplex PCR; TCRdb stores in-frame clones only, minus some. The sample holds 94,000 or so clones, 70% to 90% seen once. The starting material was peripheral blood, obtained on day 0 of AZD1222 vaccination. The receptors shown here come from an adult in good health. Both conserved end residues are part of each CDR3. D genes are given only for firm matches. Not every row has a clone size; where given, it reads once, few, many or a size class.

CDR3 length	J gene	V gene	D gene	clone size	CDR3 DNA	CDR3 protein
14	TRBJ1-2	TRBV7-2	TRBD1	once	TGTGCCAGCAGCCCCGGGACAGTTTCCTATGGCTACACCTTC	CASSPGTVSYGYTF
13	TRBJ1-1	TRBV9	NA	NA	TGTGCCAGCAGCTTCGGAGGGGGGACTGAAGCTTTCTTT	CASSFGGGTEAFF
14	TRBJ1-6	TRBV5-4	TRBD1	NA	TGTGCCAGCAGCACACAGGGGGTAGCTTCACCCCTCCACTTT	CASSTQGVASPLHF
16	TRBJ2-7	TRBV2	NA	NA	TGTGCCAGCAGTGAAGACGCAGGGGTCCCTTCCTACGAGCAGTACTTC	CASSEDAGVPSYEQYF
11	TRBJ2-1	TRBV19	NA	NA	TGTGCCAGTAGTAAGGACCTGGTTTGGCTCTTC	CASSKDLVWLF
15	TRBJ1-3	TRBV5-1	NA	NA	TGCGCCAGCAGCTTGAGGGCCCGGGACGGAAACACCATATATTTT	CASSLRARDGNTIYF
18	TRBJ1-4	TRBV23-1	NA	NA	TGCGCCAGCAGTCAATTCGCTTTTCCCGCCAGGGGAATTGAAAAACTGTTTTTT	CASSQFAFPARGIEKLFF
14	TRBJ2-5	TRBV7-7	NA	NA	TGTGCTAGCAGCTTAGAGCTAGGGGTGGAGACCCAGTACTTC	CASSLELGVETQYF
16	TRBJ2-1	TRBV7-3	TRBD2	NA	TGTGCCAGCAGCTTATCTTCTAGCGGGGGGGCAAATGAGCAGTTCTTC	CASSLSSSGGANEQFF
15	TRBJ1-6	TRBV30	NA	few	TGTGCCTGGACCCACAATAGCGGGGGAGGTTCACCCCTCCACTTT	CAWTHNSGGGSPLHF
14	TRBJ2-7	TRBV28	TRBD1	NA	TGTGCCAGCAGTTACAGGGACAGGGCCTACGAGCAGTACTTC	CASSYRDRAYEQYF
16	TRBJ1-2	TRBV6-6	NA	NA	TGTGCCAGCACCCAATCCTGGGACGGAGAAGTTAGAGGCTACACCTTC	CASTQSWDGEVRGYTF
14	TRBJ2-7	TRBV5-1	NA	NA	TGCGCCAGCAGCATAACCGGGACGGCTGGAGAGCAGTACTTC	CASSITGTAGEQYF
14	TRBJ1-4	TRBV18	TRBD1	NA	TGTGCCAGCTCACGGGACAGTACTAATGAAAAACTGTTTTTT	CASSRDSTNEKLFF
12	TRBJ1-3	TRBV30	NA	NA	TGTGCCTGGATGAACTCTGGAAACACCATATATTTT	CAWMNSGNTIYF
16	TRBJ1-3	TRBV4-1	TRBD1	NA	TGCGCCAGCAGCCAAGAATCCAGGGGGCTTGGTAACACCATATATTTT	CASSQESRGLGNTIYF
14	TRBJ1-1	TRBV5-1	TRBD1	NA	TGCGCCAGCATCAGAGGACAGGGACCTTCTGAAGCTTTCTTT	CASIRGQGPSEAFF
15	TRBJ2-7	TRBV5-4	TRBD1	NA	TGTGCCAGCAGCTTGAGTGGGACAGGGGTGTACGAGCAGTACTTC	CASSLSGTGVYEQYF
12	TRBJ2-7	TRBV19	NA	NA	TGTGCCAGTAGCCTCTCCCTAGGCGAGCAGTACTTC	CASSLSLGEQYF
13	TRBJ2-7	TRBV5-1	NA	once	TGCGCCAGCAGCTTGCGAGAAAACTACGAGCAGTACTTC	CASSLRENYEQYF